This T cell receptor (beta chain) appears in the sequencing data of a study of cytomegalovirus exposure and HLA in healthy donors. With 60 Vbeta and 13 Jbeta primers, the PCR was carried out. As originally analysed: Later, roughly 86 million unique TCR beta chains were counted in an analysis, and about 12 million of them were shared. TCRdb keeps only in-frame clones here, not all; method: immunoSEQ multiplex PCR. The V and J calls and the clone size are those of that table, but D and trimming were determined from the DNA. The data hold some 140,000 clones, with roughly 85% observed a single time. Notes on the study in general: A list of roughly 160 TCR beta chains associated with cytomegalovirus was given.

In germline, CDR1 is SGHAT, CDR2 FQNNGV. This CDR3 is built from 14 residues. V lost 4 bases and J 5 bases, leaving 12 bases between the germline ends. Regarding this clone: Its target is unknown.

This receptor was identified in a man aged 35 to 55 in good health and CMV-seropositive. The chain couples TRBV11-2 to TRBJ1-5, with D possibly being TRBD1 (6 bases). The sample taken for sequencing was PBMCs. DNA for the CDR3: TGTGCCAGCAGCTCTATTGGGGGCGATCAGCCCCAGCATTTT. This sequence encodes CASSSIGGDQPQHF.